This paragraph reports one T cell receptor (beta chain). This specimen comes from a study of T-cell memory formation after mild COVID-19. Constant-segment primers served in 5'RACE that generated TCR alpha and TCR beta cDNA libraries bearing sample barcodes and UMIs. TCRdb re-analysed the 5' RACE reads in MiXCR, keeping a single row per CDR3 protein. The data show 450,000 to 650,000 distinct CDR3 sequences, about 20% seen once. Trimming took off 0 bases at V and 2 bases at J, with 11 bases between the two ends. The CDR3 is 15 residues long. From germline, CDR1 is SGHTA and CDR2 FQGNSA. This chain links TRBV7-2 with TRBJ2-7; D is unclear. The clonotype originates from an adult woman who had mild COVID-19 (a few samples of this study predate the infection). Cell type and time point are not known. What was sequenced was PBMCs or a T cell subset sorted from them (not recorded which). CDR3 sequence (DNA): TGTGCCAGCAGCTTAGCGTCTGGGATGACCTACGAGCAGTACTTC. Protein: CASSLASGMTYEQYF.